This TCR beta chain was captured by sequencing in a study of shared clonotypes between healthy human individuals. For the study at large: Contributing individuals were a couple of females and three males aged 18 to 49. Donors had three CD4 naive, three CD4 memory, two CD8 naive and one CD8 memory plate apiece.

DNA at about 210 ng, 30,000 or so T cell genomes, went into sorted-subset replicate PCRs. The protocol was immunoSEQ multiplex PCR, while the TCRdb copy is restricted to in-frame clones and leaves out a portion. This sample has roughly 300,000 clones, with 73% found just once. The CDR3 has 13 amino acids. Trimming at V came to 2 bases and at J to 5 bases, leaving 1 base not matched to a gene. The germline V gene encodes CDR1 SGHTA and CDR2 FQGNSA. On this clone: Its antigen is not known.

Regarding the study as a whole: Memory subsets had estimated richness that was generally smaller than that of naive subsets.

The chain joins TRBV7-2 to TRBJ2-5; 8 positions agree with TRBD2. Sequencing was performed on memory CD4+ T cells sorted from blood. Subset described: CD45RA-negative fraction. This TCR came from a man aged 30 to 39 in good health. The CDR3 region is CASSLPGGETQYF. CDR3 nucleotide sequence: TGTGCCAGCAGCTTACCGGGAGGGGAGACCCAGTACTTC.